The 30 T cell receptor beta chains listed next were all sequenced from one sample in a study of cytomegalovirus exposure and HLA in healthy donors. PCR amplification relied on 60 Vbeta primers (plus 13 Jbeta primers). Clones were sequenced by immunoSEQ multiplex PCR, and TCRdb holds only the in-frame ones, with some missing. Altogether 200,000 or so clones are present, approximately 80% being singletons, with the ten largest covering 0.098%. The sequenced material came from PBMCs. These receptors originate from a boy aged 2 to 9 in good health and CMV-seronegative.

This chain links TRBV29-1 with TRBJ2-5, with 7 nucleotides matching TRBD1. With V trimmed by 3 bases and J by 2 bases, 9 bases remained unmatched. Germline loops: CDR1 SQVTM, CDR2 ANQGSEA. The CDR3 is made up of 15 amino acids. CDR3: CSVDWSSGGQETQYF. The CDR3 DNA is TGCAGCGTTGACTGGTCGTCAGGGGGACAAGAGACCCAGTACTTC.

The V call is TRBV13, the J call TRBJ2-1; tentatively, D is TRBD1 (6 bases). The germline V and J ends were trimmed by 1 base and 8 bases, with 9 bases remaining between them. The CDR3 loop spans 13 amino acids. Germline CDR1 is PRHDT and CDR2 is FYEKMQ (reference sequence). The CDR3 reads CASSLAGEHEQFF. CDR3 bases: TGTGCCAGCAGCTTAGCAGGGGAGCATGAGCAGTTCTTC.

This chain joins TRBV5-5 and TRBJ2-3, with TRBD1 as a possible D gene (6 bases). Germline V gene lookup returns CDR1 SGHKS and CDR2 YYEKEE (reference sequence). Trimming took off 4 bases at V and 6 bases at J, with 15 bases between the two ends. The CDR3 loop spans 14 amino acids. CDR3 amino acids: CASSIGQRGDTQYF. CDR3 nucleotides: TGTGCCAGCAGCATCGGACAGAGGGGGGATACGCAGTATTTT.

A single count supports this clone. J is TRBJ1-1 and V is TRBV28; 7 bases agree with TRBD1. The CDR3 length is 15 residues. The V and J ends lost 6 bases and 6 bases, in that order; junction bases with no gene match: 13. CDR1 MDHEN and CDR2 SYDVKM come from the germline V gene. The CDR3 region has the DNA TGTGCCAGCAGACGAACACAGGGGACGGGCGCTGAAGCTTTCTTT. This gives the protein CASRRTQGTGAEAFF.

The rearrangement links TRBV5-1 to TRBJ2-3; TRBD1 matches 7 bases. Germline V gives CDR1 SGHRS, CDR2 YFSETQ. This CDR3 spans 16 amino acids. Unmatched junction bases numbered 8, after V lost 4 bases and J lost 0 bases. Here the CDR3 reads CASSRPGTASTDTQYF. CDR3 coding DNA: TGCGCCAGCAGCCGGCCCGGGACAGCTAGCACAGATACGCAGTATTTT.

The CDR3 nucleotides are TGCGCCAGCAGCTTGGAGGGAGCTCTCCCTGGGACCCAGTACTTC. It is translated as CASSLEGALPGTQYF. The rearrangement links TRBV5-1 to TRBJ2-5; the D gene is possibly TRBD2 (5 bases). Germline CDR1 is SGHRS and CDR2 is YFSETQ. The V and J ends lost 0 bases and 7 bases respectively, with 16 bases between them. The CDR3 covers 15 residues.

CDR3 amino acids: CATQTSSRGMETQYF. CDR3 bases: TGTGCCACCCAAACCTCAAGTCGGGGGATGGAGACCCAGTACTTC. This chain links TRBV15 with TRBJ2-5, with TRBD2 as a possible D gene (6 bases). Germline-derived CDR1 and CDR2 are LNHNV and YYDKDF (reference sequence). Trimming removed 8 bases at V and 5 bases at J, with 21 bases between. This CDR3 has 15 residues.

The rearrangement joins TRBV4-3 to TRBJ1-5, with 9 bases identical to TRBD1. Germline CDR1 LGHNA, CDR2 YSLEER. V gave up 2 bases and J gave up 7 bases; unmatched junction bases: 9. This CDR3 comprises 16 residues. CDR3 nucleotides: TGCGCCAGCAGCCAATCAACAGGGGGCGCGGGGCAGCCCCAGCATTTT. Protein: CASSQSTGGAGQPQHF.

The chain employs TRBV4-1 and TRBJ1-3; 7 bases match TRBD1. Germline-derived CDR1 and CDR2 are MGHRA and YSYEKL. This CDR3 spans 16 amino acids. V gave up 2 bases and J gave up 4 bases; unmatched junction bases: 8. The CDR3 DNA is TGCGCCAGCAGCCAACCGACAGGGCCTGGAGGAAACACCATATATTTT. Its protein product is CASSQPTGPGGNTIYF.

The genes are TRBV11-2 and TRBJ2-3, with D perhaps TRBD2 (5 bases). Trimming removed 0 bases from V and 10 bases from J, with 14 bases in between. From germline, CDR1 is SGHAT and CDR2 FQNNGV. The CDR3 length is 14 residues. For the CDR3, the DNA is TGTGCCAGCAGCTTAGATGGGGAGCGGAGGCCGCAGTATTTT. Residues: CASSLDGERRPQYF.

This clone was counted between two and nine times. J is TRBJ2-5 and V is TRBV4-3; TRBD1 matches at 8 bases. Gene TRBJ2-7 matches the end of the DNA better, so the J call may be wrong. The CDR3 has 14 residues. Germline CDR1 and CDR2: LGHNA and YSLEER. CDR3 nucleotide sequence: TGCGCCAGCAGCATAAACAGGGGGTATTACGAGCAGTACTTC. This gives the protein CASSINRGYYEQYF.

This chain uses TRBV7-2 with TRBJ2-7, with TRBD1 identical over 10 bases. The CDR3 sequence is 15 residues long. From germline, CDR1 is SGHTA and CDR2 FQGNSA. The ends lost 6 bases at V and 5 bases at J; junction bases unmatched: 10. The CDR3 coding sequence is TGTGCCAGCAGTTTCTCCGGGACAGGGGCAAACGAGCAGTACTTC. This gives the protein CASSFSGTGANEQYF.

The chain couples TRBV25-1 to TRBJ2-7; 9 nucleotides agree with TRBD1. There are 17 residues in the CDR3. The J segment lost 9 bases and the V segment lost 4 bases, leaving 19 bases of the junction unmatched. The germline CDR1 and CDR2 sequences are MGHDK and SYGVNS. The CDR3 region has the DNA TGTGCCAGCAGTGCCGATCTTAAGGGACAGGGAAGCCGTGCGCAGTACTTC. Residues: CASSADLKGQGSRAQYF.

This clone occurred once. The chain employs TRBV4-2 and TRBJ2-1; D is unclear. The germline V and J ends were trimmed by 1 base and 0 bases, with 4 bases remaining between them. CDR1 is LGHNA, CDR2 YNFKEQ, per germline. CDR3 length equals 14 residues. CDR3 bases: TGTGCCAGCAGCCAAGCGGGCTCCTACAATGAGCAGTTCTTC. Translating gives CASSQAGSYNEQFF.

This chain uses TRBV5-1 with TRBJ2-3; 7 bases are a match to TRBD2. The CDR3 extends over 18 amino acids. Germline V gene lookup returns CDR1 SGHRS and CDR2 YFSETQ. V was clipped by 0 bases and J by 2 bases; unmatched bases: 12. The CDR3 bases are TGCGCCAGCAGCTTGGGTGGCCCCACTAGCGTCCACACAGATACGCAGTATTTT. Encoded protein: CASSLGGPTSVHTDTQYF.

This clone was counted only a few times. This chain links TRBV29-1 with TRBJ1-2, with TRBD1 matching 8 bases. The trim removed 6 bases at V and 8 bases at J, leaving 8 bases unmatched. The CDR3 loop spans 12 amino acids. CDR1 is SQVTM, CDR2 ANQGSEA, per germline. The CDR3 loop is CSVAFGQGGYTF. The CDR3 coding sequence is TGCAGCGTCGCCTTTGGACAGGGCGGCTACACCTTC. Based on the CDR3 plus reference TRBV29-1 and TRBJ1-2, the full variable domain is SAVISQKPSRDICQRGTSLTIQCQVDSQVTMMFWYRQQPGQSLTLIATANQGSEATYESGFVIDKFPISRPNLTFSTLTVSNMSPEDSSIYLCSVAFGQGGYTFGSGTRLTVV.

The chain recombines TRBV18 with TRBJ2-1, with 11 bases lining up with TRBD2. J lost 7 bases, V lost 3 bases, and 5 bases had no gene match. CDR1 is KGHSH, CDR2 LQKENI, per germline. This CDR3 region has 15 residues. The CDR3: CASSPDLAGGNEQFF. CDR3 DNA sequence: TGTGCCAGCTCACCTGACCTAGCGGGGGGAAATGAGCAGTTCTTC. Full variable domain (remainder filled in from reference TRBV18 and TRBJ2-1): NAGVMQNPRHLVRRRGQEARLRCSPMKGHSHVYWYRQLPEEGLKFMVYLQKENIIDESGMPKERFSAEFPKEGPSILRIQQVVRGDSAAYFCASSPDLAGGNEQFFGPGTRLTVL.

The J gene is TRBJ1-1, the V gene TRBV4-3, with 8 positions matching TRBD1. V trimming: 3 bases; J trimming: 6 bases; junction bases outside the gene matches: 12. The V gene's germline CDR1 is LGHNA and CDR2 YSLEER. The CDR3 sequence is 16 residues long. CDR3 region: CASSQDWTGLTAEAFF. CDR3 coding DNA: TGCGCCAGCAGCCAGGATTGGACAGGGTTGACTGCTGAAGCTTTCTTT.

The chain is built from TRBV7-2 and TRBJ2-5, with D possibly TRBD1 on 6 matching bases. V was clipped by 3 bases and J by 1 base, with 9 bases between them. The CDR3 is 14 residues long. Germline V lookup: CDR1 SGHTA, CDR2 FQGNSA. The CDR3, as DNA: TGTGCCAGCAGCTTCAAGGGGGTCCAAGAGACCCAGTACTTC. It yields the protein CASSFKGVQETQYF.

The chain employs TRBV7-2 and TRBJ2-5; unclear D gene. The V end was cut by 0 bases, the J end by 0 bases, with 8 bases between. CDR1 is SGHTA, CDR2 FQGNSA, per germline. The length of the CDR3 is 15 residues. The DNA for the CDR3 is TGTGCCAGCAGCTTAGCCAGAATGTACCAAGAGACCCAGTACTTC. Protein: CASSLARMYQETQYF.

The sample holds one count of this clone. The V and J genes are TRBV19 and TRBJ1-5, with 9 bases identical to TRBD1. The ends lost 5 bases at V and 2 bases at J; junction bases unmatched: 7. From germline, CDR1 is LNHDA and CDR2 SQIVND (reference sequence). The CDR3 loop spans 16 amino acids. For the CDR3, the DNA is TGTGCCAGTAGTCTCCTTGACAGGGGGGGCAATCAGCCCCAGCATTTT. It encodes CASSLLDRGGNQPQHF.

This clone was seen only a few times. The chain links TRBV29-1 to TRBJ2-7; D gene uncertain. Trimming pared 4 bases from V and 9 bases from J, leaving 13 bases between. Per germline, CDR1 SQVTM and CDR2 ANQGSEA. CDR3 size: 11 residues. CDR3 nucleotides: TGCAGCGTTGTAGACGGTATAAGGCAGTACTTC. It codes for CSVVDGIRQYF.

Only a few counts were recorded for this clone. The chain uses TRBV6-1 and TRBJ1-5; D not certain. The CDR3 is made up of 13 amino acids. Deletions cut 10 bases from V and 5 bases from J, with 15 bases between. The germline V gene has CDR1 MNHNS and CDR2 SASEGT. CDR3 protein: CATQLEFYQPQHF. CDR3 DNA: TGTGCCACCCAGTTGGAGTTCTATCAGCCCCAGCATTTT.

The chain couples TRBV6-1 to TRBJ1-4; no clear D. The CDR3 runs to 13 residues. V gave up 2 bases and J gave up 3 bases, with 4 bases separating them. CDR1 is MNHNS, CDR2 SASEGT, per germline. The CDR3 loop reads CASSESANEKLFF. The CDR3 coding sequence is TGTGCCAGCAGTGAATCCGCTAATGAAAAACTGTTTTTT.

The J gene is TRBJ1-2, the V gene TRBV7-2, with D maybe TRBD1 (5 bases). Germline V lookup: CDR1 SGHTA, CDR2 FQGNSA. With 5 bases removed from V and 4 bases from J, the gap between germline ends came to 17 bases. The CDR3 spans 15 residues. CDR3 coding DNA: TGTGCCAGCAGCCATCTAGACAGTGTCCCCTATGGCTACACCTTC. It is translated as CASSHLDSVPYGYTF.

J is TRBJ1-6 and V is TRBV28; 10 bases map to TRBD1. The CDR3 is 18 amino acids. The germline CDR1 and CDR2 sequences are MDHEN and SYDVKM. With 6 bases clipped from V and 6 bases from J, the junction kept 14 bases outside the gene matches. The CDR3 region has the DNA TGTGCCAGCAGCGAATTGGACAGGGGGACCCTATCTAATTCACCCCTCCACTTT. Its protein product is CASSELDRGTLSNSPLHF. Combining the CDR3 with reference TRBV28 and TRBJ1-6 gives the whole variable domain DVKVTQSSRYLVKRTGEKVFLECVQDMDHENMFWYRQDPGLGLRLIYFSYDVKMKEKGDIPEGYSVSREKKERFSLILESASTNQTSMYLCASSELDRGTLSNSPLHFGNGTRLTVT.

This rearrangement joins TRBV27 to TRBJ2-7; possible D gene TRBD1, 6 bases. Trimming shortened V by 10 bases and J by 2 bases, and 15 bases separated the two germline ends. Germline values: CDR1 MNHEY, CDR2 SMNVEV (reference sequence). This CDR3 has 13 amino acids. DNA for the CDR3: TGTGCCACTTCCTACCGGGACACCTACGAGCAGTACTTC. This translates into CATSYRDTYEQYF.

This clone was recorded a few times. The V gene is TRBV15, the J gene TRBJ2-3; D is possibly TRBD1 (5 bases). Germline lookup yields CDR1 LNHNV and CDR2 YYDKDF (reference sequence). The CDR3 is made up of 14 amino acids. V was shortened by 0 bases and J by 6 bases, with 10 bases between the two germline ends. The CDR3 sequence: CATSRDPGHDTQYF. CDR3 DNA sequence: TGTGCCACCAGCAGAGATCCCGGACACGATACGCAGTATTTT.

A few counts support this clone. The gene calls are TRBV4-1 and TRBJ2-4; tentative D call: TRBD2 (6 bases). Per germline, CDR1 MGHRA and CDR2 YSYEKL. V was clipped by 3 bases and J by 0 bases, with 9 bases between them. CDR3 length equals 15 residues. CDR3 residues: CASSQEGLAKNIQYF. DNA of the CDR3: TGCGCCAGCAGCCAGGAGGGACTAGCCAAAAACATTCAGTACTTC.

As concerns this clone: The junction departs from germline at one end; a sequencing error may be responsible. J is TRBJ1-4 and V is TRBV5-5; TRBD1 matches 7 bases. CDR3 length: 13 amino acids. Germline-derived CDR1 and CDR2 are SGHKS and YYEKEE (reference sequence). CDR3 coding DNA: TGTGCCAGCAGCTTGGCCTGGACAGGCGAAGGCGTTTTT. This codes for CASSLAWTGEGVF.